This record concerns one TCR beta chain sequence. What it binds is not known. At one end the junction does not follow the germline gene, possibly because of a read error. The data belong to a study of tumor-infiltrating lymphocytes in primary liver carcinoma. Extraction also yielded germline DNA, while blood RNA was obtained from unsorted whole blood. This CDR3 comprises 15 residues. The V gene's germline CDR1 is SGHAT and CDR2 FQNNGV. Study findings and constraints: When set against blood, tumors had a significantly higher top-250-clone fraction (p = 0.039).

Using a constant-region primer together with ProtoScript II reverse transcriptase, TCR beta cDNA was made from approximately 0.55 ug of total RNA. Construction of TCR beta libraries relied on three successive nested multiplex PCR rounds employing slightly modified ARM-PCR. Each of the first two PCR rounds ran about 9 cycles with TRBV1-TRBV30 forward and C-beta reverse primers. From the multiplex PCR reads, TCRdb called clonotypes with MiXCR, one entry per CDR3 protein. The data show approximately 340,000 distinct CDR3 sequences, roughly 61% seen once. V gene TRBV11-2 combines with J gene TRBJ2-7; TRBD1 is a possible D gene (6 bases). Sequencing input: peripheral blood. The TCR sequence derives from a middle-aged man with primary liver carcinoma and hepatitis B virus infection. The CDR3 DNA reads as TGTGCCAGCAGATTAGGACGGGACACTAACTACGAGCTGTACTTC. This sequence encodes CASRLGRDTNYELYF. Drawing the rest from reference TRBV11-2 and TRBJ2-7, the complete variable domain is EAGVAQSPRYKIIEKRQSVAFWCNPISGHATLYWYQQILGQGPKLLIQFQNNGVVDDSQLPKDRFSAERLKGVDSTLKIQPAKLEDSAVYLCASRLGRDTNYELYFGPGTRLTVT.